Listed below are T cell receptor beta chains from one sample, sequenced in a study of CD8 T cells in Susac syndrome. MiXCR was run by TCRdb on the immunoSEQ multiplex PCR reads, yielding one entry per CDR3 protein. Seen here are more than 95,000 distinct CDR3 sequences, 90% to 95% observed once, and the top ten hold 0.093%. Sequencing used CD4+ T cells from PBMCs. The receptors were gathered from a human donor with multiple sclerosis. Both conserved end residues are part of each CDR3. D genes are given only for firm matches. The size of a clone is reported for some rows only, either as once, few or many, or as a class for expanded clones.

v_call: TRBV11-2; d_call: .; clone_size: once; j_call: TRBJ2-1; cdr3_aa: CASSTRKNEQFF; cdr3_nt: TGTGCCAGCAGCACAAGGAAGAATGAGCAGTTCTTC
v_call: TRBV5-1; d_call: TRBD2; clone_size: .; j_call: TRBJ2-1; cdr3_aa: CASSLARLASGESSYNEQFF; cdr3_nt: TGCGCCAGCAGCTTGGCGCGTTTGGCTAGCGGGGAGTCTTCCTACAATGAGCAGTTCTTC
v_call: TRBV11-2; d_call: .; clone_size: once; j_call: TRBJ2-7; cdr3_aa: CASSLDLPHEQYF; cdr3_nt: TGTGCCAGCAGCTTAGATTTACCGCACGAGCAGTACTTC
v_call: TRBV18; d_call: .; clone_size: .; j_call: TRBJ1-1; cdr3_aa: CASSSYGGNTEAFF; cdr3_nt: TGTGCCAGCTCCTCATACGGGGGGAACACTGAAGCTTTCTTT
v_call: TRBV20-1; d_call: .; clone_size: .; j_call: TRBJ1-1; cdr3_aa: CSARLRGPRTEAFF; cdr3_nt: TGCAGTGCTAGGCTTCGGGGGCCTCGTACTGAAGCTTTCTTT
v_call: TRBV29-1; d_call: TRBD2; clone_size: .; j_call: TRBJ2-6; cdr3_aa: CSVEGGSSGANVLTF; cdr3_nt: TGCAGCGTTGAAGGCGGGAGCTCTGGGGCCAACGTCCTGACTTTC
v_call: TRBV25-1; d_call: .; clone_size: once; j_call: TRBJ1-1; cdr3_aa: CASSEGGRPEAFF; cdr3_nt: TGTGCCAGCAGTGAAGGAGGGAGGCCTGAAGCTTTCTTT
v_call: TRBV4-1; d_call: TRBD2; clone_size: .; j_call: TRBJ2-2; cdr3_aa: CASSREGLGTGELFF; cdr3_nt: TGCGCCAGCTCTCGGGAGGGGCTGGGCACCGGGGAGCTGTTTTTT
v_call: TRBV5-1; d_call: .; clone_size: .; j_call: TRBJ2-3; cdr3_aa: CASSLDRTIGTQYF; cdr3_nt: TGCGCCAGCAGCTTGGATAGGACAATTGGTACGCAGTATTTT
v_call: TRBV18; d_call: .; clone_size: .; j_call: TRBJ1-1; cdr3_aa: CASSPRQRGDTEAFF; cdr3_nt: TGTGCCAGCTCACCGCGGCAGAGGGGCGACACTGAAGCTTTCTTT
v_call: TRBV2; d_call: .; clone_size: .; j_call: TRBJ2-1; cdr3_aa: CASSEWGIGGLEQFF; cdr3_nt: TGTGCCAGCAGTGAATGGGGTATTGGGGGGCTCGAGCAGTTCTTC
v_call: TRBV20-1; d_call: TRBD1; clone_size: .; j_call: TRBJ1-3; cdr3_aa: CSAWDRSGNTIYF; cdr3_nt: TGCAGTGCCTGGGACAGGTCTGGAAACACCATATATTTT
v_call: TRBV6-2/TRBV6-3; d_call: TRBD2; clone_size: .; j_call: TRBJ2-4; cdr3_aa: CASSYSGRGPDIQYF; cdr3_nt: TGTGCCAGCAGTTACTCGGGGAGGGGACCAGACATTCAGTACTTC
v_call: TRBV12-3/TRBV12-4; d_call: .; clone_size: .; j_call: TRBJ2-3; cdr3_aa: CASSPTRNTDTQYF; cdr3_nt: TGTGCCAGCAGTCCGACAAGGAATACAGATACGCAGTATTTT
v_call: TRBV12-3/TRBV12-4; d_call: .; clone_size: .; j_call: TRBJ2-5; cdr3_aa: CASKERGRQETQYF; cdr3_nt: TGTGCCAGCAAGGAACGGGGTCGCCAAGAGACCCAGTACTTC
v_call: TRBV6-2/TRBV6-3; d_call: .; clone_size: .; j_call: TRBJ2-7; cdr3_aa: CASRQQGAGYEQYF; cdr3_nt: TGTGCCAGCAGGCAACAGGGAGCCGGGTACGAGCAGTACTTC
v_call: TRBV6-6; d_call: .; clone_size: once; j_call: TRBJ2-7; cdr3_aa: CASSYSRSETEQYF; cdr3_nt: TGTGCCAGCAGTTACTCGAGGTCGGAAACAGAGCAGTACTTC
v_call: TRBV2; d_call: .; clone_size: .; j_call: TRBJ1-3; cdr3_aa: CASSEGTDGNTIYF; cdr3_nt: TGTGCCAGCAGTGAAGGGACAGATGGAAACACCATATATTTT
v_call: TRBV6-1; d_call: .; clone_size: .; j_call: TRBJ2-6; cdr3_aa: CASLRGTHYSGANVLTF; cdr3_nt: TGTGCCAGCCTGAGAGGGACACACTACTCTGGGGCCAACGTCCTGACTTTC
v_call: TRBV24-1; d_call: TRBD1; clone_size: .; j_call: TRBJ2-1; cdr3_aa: CATSDLGDRGLNEQFF; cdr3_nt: TGTGCCACCAGTGATTTGGGAGACAGGGGGCTTAATGAGCAGTTCTTC
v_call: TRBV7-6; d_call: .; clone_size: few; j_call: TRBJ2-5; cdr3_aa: CASSLAGLEGTQYF; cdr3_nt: TGTGCCAGCAGCTTAGCCGGGCTGGAGGGGACCCAGTACTTC
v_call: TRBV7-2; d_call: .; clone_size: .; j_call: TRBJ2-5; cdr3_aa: CASSFLTRATQYF; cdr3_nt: TGTGCCAGCAGCTTCCTCACGAGGGCGACCCAGTACTTC
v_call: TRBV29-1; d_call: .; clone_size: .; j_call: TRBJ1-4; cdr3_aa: CSVGEGSSDEKLFF; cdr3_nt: TGCAGCGTTGGCGAGGGTTCGTCAGATGAAAAACTGTTTTTT
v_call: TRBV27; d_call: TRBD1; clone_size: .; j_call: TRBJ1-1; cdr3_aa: CASRELRQGITEAFF; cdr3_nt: TGTGCCAGCAGGGAACTTAGACAGGGGATCACTGAAGCTTTCTTT
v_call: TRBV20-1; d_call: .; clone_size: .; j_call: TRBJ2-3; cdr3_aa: CSASGATSTDTQYF; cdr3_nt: TGCAGTGCTAGCGGGGCCACTAGCACAGATACGCAGTATTTT
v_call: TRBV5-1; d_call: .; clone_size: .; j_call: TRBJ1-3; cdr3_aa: CASSLSGTNTIYF; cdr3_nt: TGCGCCAGCAGCTTGTCAGGGACCAACACCATATATTTT
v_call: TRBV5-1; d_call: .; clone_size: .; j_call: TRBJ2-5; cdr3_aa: CASSFKARQETQYF; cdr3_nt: TGCGCCAGCAGCTTTAAGGCCCGTCAAGAGACCCAGTACTTC
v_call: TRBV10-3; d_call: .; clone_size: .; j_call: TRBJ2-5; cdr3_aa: CAIRSGVNQETQYF; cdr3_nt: TGTGCCATCAGATCGGGGGTCAACCAAGAGACCCAGTACTTC
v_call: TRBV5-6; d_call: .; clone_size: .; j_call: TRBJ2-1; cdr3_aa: CASSRQNEQFF; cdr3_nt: TGTGCCAGCAGCAGACAGAATGAGCAGTTCTTC
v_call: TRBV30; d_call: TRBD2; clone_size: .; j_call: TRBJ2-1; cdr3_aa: CAWSRGLAGNEQFF; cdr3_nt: TGTGCCTGGAGTAGGGGCCTAGCGGGGAATGAGCAGTTCTTC
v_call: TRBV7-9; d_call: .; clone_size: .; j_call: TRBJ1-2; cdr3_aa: CASSLEGSDYGYTF; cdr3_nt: TGTGCCAGCAGCTTGGAGGGGAGCGACTATGGCTACACCTTC
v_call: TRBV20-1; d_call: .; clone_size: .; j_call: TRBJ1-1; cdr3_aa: CSASLVEAFF; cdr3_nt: TGCAGTGCTAGTCTGGTAGAAGCTTTCTTT
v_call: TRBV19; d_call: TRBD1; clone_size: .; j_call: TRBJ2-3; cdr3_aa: CASTFDRGADTQYF; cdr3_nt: TGTGCCAGTACCTTCGACAGGGGTGCAGATACGCAGTATTTT
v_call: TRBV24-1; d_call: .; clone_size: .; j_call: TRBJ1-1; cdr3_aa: CTTSDFKGLSNTEAFF; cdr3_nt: TGTACCACCAGTGATTTTAAGGGGTTATCGAACACTGAAGCTTTCTTT
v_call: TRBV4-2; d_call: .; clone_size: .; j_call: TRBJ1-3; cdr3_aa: CASSLYDSSSGNTIYF; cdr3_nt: TGTGCCAGCAGCCTTTATGACAGTTCCTCTGGAAACACCATATATTTT
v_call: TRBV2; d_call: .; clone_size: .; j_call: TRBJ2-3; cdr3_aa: CASTLWLTDTQYF; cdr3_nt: TGTGCCAGCACACTCTGGCTCACAGATACGCAGTATTTT
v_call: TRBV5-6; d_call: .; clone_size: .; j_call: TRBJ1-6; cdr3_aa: CASSLESVAGASPLHF; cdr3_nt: TGTGCCAGCAGCTTGGAGTCCGTAGCAGGAGCCTCACCCCTCCACTTT
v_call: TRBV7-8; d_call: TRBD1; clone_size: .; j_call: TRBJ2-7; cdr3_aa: CASSRDRGDEQYF; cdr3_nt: TGTGCCAGCAGCCGGGACAGGGGTGACGAGCAGTACTTC
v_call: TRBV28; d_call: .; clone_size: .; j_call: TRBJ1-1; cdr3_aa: CASSPAAVNTEAFF; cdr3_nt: TGTGCCAGCAGTCCGGCTGCCGTGAACACTGAAGCTTTCTTT
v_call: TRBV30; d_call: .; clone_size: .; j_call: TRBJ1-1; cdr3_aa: CAWSAPQITKNTEAFF; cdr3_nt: TGTGCCTGGAGTGCCCCACAGATAACAAAGAACACTGAAGCTTTCTTT
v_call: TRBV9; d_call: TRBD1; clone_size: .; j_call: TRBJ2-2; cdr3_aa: CASSAGQGANTGELFF; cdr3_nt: TGTGCCAGCAGCGCTGGACAGGGAGCGAACACCGGGGAGCTGTTTTTT
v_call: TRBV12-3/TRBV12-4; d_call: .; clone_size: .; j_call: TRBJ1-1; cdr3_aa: CANSFSQLVEAFF; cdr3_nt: TGTGCCAACAGTTTTTCTCAATTGGTAGAAGCTTTCTTT
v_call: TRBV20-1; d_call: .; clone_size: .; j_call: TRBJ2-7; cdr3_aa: CSARDASESGVTGEQYF; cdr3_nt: TGCAGTGCTAGAGACGCATCGGAGAGTGGGGTTACAGGAGAGCAGTACTTC
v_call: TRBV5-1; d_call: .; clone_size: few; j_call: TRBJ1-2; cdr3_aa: CASSFGPDYGYTF; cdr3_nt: TGCGCCAGCAGCTTTGGGCCTGACTATGGCTACACCTTC
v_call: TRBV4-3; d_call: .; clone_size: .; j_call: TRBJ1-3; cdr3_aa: CASSQDMRRGSGNTIYF; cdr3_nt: TGCGCCAGCAGCCAAGATATGAGGAGGGGATCAGGAAACACCATATATTTT
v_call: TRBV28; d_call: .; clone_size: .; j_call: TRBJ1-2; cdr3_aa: CASAPGGPYGYTF; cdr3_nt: TGTGCCAGCGCTCCGGGGGGCCCATATGGCTACACCTTC
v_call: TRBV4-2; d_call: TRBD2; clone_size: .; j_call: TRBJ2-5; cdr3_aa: CASSQETAGGRETQYF; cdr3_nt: TGTGCCAGCAGCCAAGAAACAGCGGGGGGGCGAGAGACCCAGTACTTC
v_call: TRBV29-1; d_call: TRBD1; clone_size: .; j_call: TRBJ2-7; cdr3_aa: CSVEKGQGVGEQYF; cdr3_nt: TGCAGCGTTGAAAAGGGACAGGGGGTTGGTGAGCAGTACTTC
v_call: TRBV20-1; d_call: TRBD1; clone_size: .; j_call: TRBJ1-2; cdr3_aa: CSASDRTGNGYTF; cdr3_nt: TGCAGTGCTAGTGATCGGACAGGGAATGGCTACACCTTC
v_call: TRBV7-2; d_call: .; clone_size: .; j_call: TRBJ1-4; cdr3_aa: CASSSGTNEKLFF; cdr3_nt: TGTGCCAGCAGCTCCGGGACAAATGAAAAACTGTTTTTT
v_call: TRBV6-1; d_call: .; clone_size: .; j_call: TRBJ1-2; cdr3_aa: CASTTTGRVPDGYTF; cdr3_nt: TGTGCCAGCACCACCACAGGTCGGGTCCCCGATGGCTACACCTTC
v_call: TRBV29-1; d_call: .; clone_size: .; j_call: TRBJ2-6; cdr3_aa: CSVFGDRAGGANALTF; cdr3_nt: TGCAGCGTGTTTGGAGACAGGGCTGGGGGGGCCAACGCCCTGACTTTC
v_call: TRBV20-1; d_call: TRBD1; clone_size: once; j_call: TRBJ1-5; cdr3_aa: CSARGDRSNQPQHF; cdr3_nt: TGCAGTGCTAGGGGGGACAGAAGCAATCAGCCCCAGCATTTT
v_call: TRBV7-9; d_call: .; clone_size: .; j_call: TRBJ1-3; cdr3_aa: CASSFRGHTDTIYF; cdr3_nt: TGTGCCAGCAGCTTCCGGGGACATACCGACACCATATATTTT